The 14 T cell receptor beta chains given below trace back to one sample, sequenced in a study of shared clonotypes between healthy human individuals. Sequenced by immunoSEQ multiplex PCR; TCRdb stores in-frame clones only, minus some. The data show 800,000 to 1,200,000 clones, approximately 80% seen once. The sequenced material came from memory CD4+ T cells from PBMCs. Subset given: CD45RA-negative fraction. These receptors all come from a man aged 18 to 35 in good health. Some clones in this sample may be carry-over from other donors' samples.

The chain combines TRBV28 with TRBJ1-4; D possibly corresponds to TRBD1 (5 bases). Trimming took 3 bases from V and 3 from J, leaving 8 bases between them. CDR1 MDHEN and CDR2 SYDVKM come from the germline V gene. The CDR3 spans 14 residues. Written as DNA, the CDR3 is TGTGCCAGCAGTTTTGGGGGGTCTAATGAAAAACTGTTTTTT. Residues: CASSFGGSNEKLFF.

The CDR3 DNA follows: TGTGCCACCAGCAGGGGCAGGGCAGCAACTAATGAAAAACTGTTTTTT. This gives the protein CATSRGRAATNEKLFF. The chain links TRBV15 to TRBJ1-4; weak D call: TRBD1 (5 bases). V gave up 3 bases and J gave up 0 bases, with 11 bases separating them. The CDR3 consists of 16 residues. The germline V gene has CDR1 LNHNV and CDR2 YYDKDF (reference sequence).

This clone was counted only a few times. The genes are TRBV19 and TRBJ1-1; 7 positions agree with TRBD1. This CDR3 region has 14 residues. With V trimmed by 4 bases and J by 3 bases, 5 bases remained unmatched. CDR1 is LNHDA, CDR2 SQIVND, per germline (reference sequence). The CDR3 here is CASSTRDSYTEAFF. The CDR3 bases are TGTGCCAGTAGTACCAGGGACAGTTACACTGAAGCTTTCTTT.

The rearrangement uses TRBV28 and TRBJ1-1; 9 bases are shared with TRBD1. V lost 7 bases and J lost 1; bases outside the gene matches: 19. CDR3 length: 19 amino acids. Germline V CDR1 and CDR2: MDHEN, SYDVKM. The CDR3 DNA sequence: TGTGCCAGCACCCATCGCTTGGGACAGGGATGGGGAGCGAACACTGAAGCTTTCTTT. This translates into CASTHRLGQGWGANTEAFF.

The chain combines TRBV5-6 with TRBJ1-6, with a tentative D call TRBD1 (5 bases). Germline CDR1 and CDR2: SGHDT and YYEEEE. The CDR3 spans 18 residues. Trimming left V 4 bases short and J 0 bases short, with 17 bases between. The CDR3 region has the DNA TGTGCCAGCAGCCCCGGCCGGGACCGGAGCTCCTATAATTCACCCCTCCACTTT. Translating gives CASSPGRDRSSYNSPLHF.

The chain has TRBV5-4 and TRBJ2-5; possibly TRBD1 for D (6 bases). V shed 4 bases and J shed 3 bases, with 13 bases lying between them. Germline V gene lookup returns CDR1 SGHNT and CDR2 YYREEE (reference sequence). This CDR3 is built from 14 residues. Here the CDR3 DNA reads TGTGCCAGCAGCGAACAGGGACGAGAAGAGACCCAGTACTTC. It is translated as CASSEQGREETQYF.

This rearrangement joins TRBV5-4 to TRBJ1-5, with D maybe TRBD1 (5 bases). CDR3 length: 17 residues. Germline CDR1 and CDR2: SGHNT and YYREEE (reference sequence). V was trimmed by 6 bases and J by 2 bases, leaving 21 bases between them. CDR3: CASISGPIPSGNQPQHF. CDR3 nucleotides: TGTGCCAGCATCTCGGGGCCTATCCCTTCGGGCAATCAGCCCCAGCATTTT.

This clone was counted a few times. Other DNA sequences of this sample code for an identical CDR3. The V call is TRBV30, the J call TRBJ2-5, with D unclear. V was shortened by 1 base and J by 3 bases, with 3 bases between the two germline ends. Per germline, CDR1 GTSNPN and CDR2 SVGIG (reference sequence). The CDR3 has 11 amino acids. Here the CDR3 reads CAWSGEETQYF. The CDR3 bases are TGTGCCTGGAGTGGGGAAGAGACCCAGTACTTC.

The chain carries TRBV7-6 and TRBJ2-7; 8 bases line up with TRBD1. This CDR3 is 15 amino acids long. Per germline, CDR1 SGHVS and CDR2 FNYEAQ. Unmatched junction bases numbered 7, after V lost 6 bases and J lost 0 bases. CDR3 nucleotides: TGTGCCAGCAGATTTCGGGACAGGAGCTCCTACGAGCAGTACTTC. Translating gives CASRFRDRSSYEQYF.

The chain uses TRBV19 and TRBJ2-1, with 8 bases lining up with TRBD2. Germline V gene lookup returns CDR1 LNHDA and CDR2 SQIVND (reference sequence). V was clipped by 6 bases and J by 9 bases; unmatched bases: 10. The CDR3 has 14 amino acids. The CDR3 loop is CASRRGGLALEQFF. The CDR3 region has the DNA TGTGCCAGTAGGCGGGGAGGACTAGCACTTGAGCAGTTCTTC.

J is TRBJ2-6 and V is TRBV2; a possible D gene is TRBD2 (7 bases). The CDR3 spans 17 residues. Per germline, CDR1 SNHLY and CDR2 FYNNEI. V dropped 3 bases and J dropped 2 bases, with 14 bases sitting between them. CDR3 sequence reads: CASSEFYGGPGANVLTF. The CDR3 coding sequence is TGTGCCAGCAGTGAGTTTTACGGGGGGCCTGGGGCCAACGTCCTGACTTTC.

This clone appeared once. This sequence joins TRBV7-8 and TRBJ2-1; D possibly corresponds to TRBD1 (6 bases). The V end was cut by 3 bases, the J end by 0 bases, with 18 bases between. Looked up from germline, CDR1 is SGHVS and CDR2 is FQNEAQ. This CDR3 has 18 amino acids. This CDR3 is CASSLETGYTSSYNEQFF. CDR3 sequence (DNA): TGTGCCAGCAGCTTGGAAACAGGGTACACCAGCTCCTACAATGAGCAGTTCTTC.

The chain has TRBV5-4 and TRBJ2-1; 11 bases are a match to TRBD2. V lost 1 base, J lost 8 bases, and 8 bases stayed unmatched. Germline CDR1 SGHNT, CDR2 YYREEE (reference sequence). The CDR3 totals 16 residues. The CDR3 DNA reads as TGTGCCAGCAGCTTGACTAGCGGGAGTTCGGGCTATGAGCAGTTCTTC. It encodes CASSLTSGSSGYEQFF.

The rearrangement joins TRBV28 to TRBJ2-1; D is perhaps TRBD1 or TRBD2 (5 bases each). The CDR3 has 19 residues. V was pared by 6 bases and J by 6 bases, with 30 bases between. Germline CDR1 is MDHEN and CDR2 is SYDVKM. The CDR3 DNA is TGTGCCAGCAGCCTAGGGACCCCAAGGGTCTCAGGTCGGGGCAATGAGCAGTTCTTC. Translation: CASSLGTPRVSGRGNEQFF.